The 28 T cell receptor beta chains reported below all come from one sample, sequenced in a study of cytomegalovirus exposure and HLA in healthy donors. The study ran its PCR with 60 Vbeta and 13 Jbeta primers. Data came from immunoSEQ multiplex PCR; TCRdb stores just in-frame clones and leaves some out. The sample shows about 140,000 clones, 70% to 90% of them seen only once. Sequenced: PBMCs. These receptors all come from a man aged 45-65 years in good health and CMV-seronegative.

The chain carries TRBV7-8 and TRBJ1-4; a possible D gene is TRBD1 (6 bases). The CDR3 is 15 amino acids. CDR1 is SGHVS, CDR2 FQNEAQ, per germline. V lost 2 bases and J lost 8, with 15 bases in between. DNA for the CDR3: TGTGCCAGCAGCTTACAGCGGGGGGCGAGAGAAAAACTGTTTTTT. Translating it yields CASSLQRGAREKLFF.

This chain uses TRBV6-5 with TRBJ1-1; D remains unclear. V gave up 6 bases and J gave up 8 bases, with 10 bases separating them. The CDR3 has 11 residues. Germline V gives CDR1 MNHEY, CDR2 SVGAGI. CDR3 nucleotides: TGTGCCAGCAGACACCGGGGAGAAGCTTTCTTT. This sequence encodes CASRHRGEAFF.

The chain joins TRBV5-6 to TRBJ2-3, with D possibly TRBD2 on 6 matching bases. The CDR3 has 15 amino acids. Germline assignment: CDR1 SGHDT and CDR2 YYEEEE. The ends were cut back, 9 bases at V and 2 bases at J, with 19 bases in the middle. CDR3 nucleotides: TGTGCCACGACCCGGCGGGGAGGATTCACAGATACGCAGTATTTT. It codes for CATTRRGGFTDTQYF. The full variable domain, in which reference TRBV5-6 and TRBJ2-3 provide the parts outside the CDR3, is DAGVTQSPTHLIKTRGQQVTLRCSPKSGHDTVSWYQQALGQGPQFIFQYYEEEERQRGNFPDRFSGHQFPNYSSELNVNALLLGDSALYLCATTRRGGFTDTQYFGPGTRLTVL.

This chain joins TRBV6-5 and TRBJ2-7; 9 bases align to TRBD1. There are 13 residues in the CDR3. The junction had 3 bases not matched to a gene; V was cut back by 5 bases and J by 4 bases. Germline V gene sequence: CDR1 MNHEY, CDR2 SVGAGI. The CDR3 region has the DNA TGTGCCAGCAGTAGGGACAGGGATTACGAGCAGTACTTC. This codes for CASSRDRDYEQYF.

This chain uses TRBV5-1 with TRBJ2-1, with TRBD2 matching 7 bases. Looked up from germline, CDR1 is SGHRS and CDR2 is YFSETQ. V dropped 0 bases and J dropped 6; count of bases not matched to a gene: 9. The CDR3 runs 16 residues. DNA for the CDR3: TGCGCCAGCAGCTTGGATAATAGCGGGTACATCAATGAGCAGTTCTTC. Translated, it gives CASSLDNSGYINEQFF.

Here the CDR3 DNA reads TGTGCCAGCAGCTTATCCAGGGAATCACCCCTCCACTTT. It yields the protein CASSLSRESPLHF. The rearrangement links TRBV7-3 to TRBJ1-6; D possibly corresponds to TRBD1 (5 bases). The germline gives CDR1 SGHTA, CDR2 FQGTGA. V was trimmed by 2 bases and J by 10 bases, leaving 9 bases between them. The CDR3 consists of 13 residues.

The chain recombines TRBV10-2 with TRBJ2-3, with 10 bases matching TRBD2. The trim removed 3 bases at V and 3 bases at J, leaving 12 bases unmatched. The CDR3 sequence is 18 residues long. In germline, CDR1 is WSHSY, CDR2 SAAADI. CDR3 sequence: CASSDTIPGLAMTDTQYF. The CDR3 bases are TGCGCCAGCAGTGACACAATACCGGGACTAGCGATGACAGATACGCAGTATTTT.

The chain combines TRBV7-9 with TRBJ1-2; D remains unclear. In germline, CDR1 is SEHNR, CDR2 FQNEAQ (reference sequence). V dropped 1 base and J dropped 7 bases, with 13 bases sitting between them. The CDR3 has 14 amino acids. The CDR3, as DNA: TGTGCCAGCAGCTTAGATTCGGGAGCGGCTGGCTACACCTTC. Its translation: CASSLDSGAAGYTF.

In this sample, this clone turned up once. V usage is TRBV5-5 and J usage is TRBJ2-3, with D tentatively TRBD2 (6 bases). This CDR3 is 15 amino acids long. Germline V gene lookup returns CDR1 SGHKS and CDR2 YYEKEE (reference sequence). V was shortened by 2 bases and J by 1 base, with 11 bases between the two germline ends. The chain's CDR3 is CASSLDPGGTDTQYF. The CDR3 DNA reads as TGTGCCAGCAGCTTAGACCCGGGGGGCACAGATACGCAGTATTTT.

This clone came up a few times. This sequence joins TRBV11-2 and TRBJ2-7; D is uncertain. V lost 5 bases to trimming and J lost 4 bases, with 6 bases between them. The CDR3 sequence is 11 residues long. Germline CDR1 and CDR2: SGHAT and FQNNGV. The CDR3 DNA follows: TGTGCCAGCAGCCTAAAATACGAGCAGTACTTC. As protein: CASSLKYEQYF. The entire variable domain, with the rest obtained from reference TRBV11-2 and TRBJ2-7, is as follows: EAGVAQSPRYKIIEKRQSVAFWCNPISGHATLYWYQQILGQGPKLLIQFQNNGVVDDSQLPKDRFSAERLKGVDSTLKIQPAKLEDSAVYLCASSLKYEQYFGPGTRLTVT.

J is TRBJ2-7 and V is TRBV6-6; TRBD1 aligns across 7 bases. V shed 5 bases, J shed 2 bases, and the junction held 0 bases outside the gene matches. There are 12 residues in the CDR3. Per germline, CDR1 MNHNY and CDR2 SVGAGI (reference sequence). CDR3 region: CASSQGAYEQYF. CDR3 nucleotides: TGTGCCAGCAGTCAGGGGGCCTACGAGCAGTACTTC.

CDR3 in amino acids: CASSELAGGYTDTQYF. The DNA of the CDR3 is TGTGCCAGCAGTGAACTAGCGGGGGGGTACACAGATACGCAGTATTTT. The J gene is TRBJ2-3, the V gene TRBV6-1; 12 nucleotides align to TRBD2. V shed 2 bases, J shed 2 bases, and the junction held 2 bases outside the gene matches. This CDR3 has 16 amino acids. The germline CDR1 and CDR2 sequences are MNHNS and SASEGT.

The table lists this clone with a count of one. This sequence joins TRBV4-1 and TRBJ2-7; TRBD1 aligns across 8 bases. Germline V gene data show CDR1 as MGHRA and CDR2 as YSYEKL. The CDR3 has 13 residues. After removal of 3 bases from V and 6 bases from J, the junction contained 4 bases not matched to a gene. The CDR3 is CASSHGTGREQYF. CDR3 coding DNA: TGCGCCAGCAGCCACGGGACAGGACGCGAGCAGTACTTC.

V is TRBV19 and J is TRBJ1-4; D not certain. V was shortened by 5 bases and J by 2 bases, with 3 bases between the two germline ends. The CDR3 has 12 residues. CDR1 is LNHDA and CDR2 is SQIVND in the germline V gene (reference sequence). The CDR3 loop reads CASSHTNEKLFF. CDR3 sequence (DNA): TGTGCCAGTAGTCATACTAATGAAAAACTGTTTTTT.

The chain carries TRBV4-1 and TRBJ1-6, with 11 bases aligning to TRBD1. Germline V gene sequence: CDR1 MGHRA, CDR2 YSYEKL. The CDR3 has 16 amino acids. V gave up 1 base and J gave up 6 bases; unmatched junction bases: 2. CDR3 sequence reads: CASSQGTGGGNSPLHF. The CDR3 DNA follows: TGCGCCAGCAGCCAAGGGACAGGGGGCGGTAATTCACCCCTCCACTTT.

V and J are TRBV5-4 and TRBJ2-6; weak D call: TRBD2 (6 bases). The V gene lost 4 bases and the J gene lost 2 bases, with 16 bases spanning the gap. Germline V CDR1 and CDR2: SGHNT, YYREEE (reference sequence). The CDR3 is made up of 17 amino acids. CDR3 in DNA: TGTGCCAGCAGCGGCTACGGAGGGAGCGCTGGGGCCAACGTCCTGACTTTC. It specifies CASSGYGGSAGANVLTF.

In regard to this clone: At one end, the junction sequence differs from germline, possibly due to a read error. The chain has TRBV6-1 and TRBJ1-1; no clear D. Germline CDR1 and CDR2: MNHNS and SASEGT. The CDR3 is 13 residues long. This CDR3 reads CAISNMAGTEAFF. DNA of the CDR3: TGTGCCATCAGTAACATGGCAGGCACTGAAGCTTTCTTT.

This rearrangement joins TRBV11-2 to TRBJ2-1; the match to TRBD2 covers 11 bases. The CDR3 sequence is 15 residues long. V trimming: 5 bases; J trimming: 3 bases; junction bases outside the gene matches: 3. Germline values: CDR1 SGHAT, CDR2 FQNNGV. The CDR3 nucleotides read TGTGCCAGCAGCCCTACTAGCGGGAGCTACAATGAGCAGTTCTTC. The encoded protein is CASSPTSGSYNEQFF.

The V and J genes are TRBV28 and TRBJ1-4; 8 positions match TRBD1. The CDR3 sequence is 15 residues long. Trimming at V came to 7 bases and at J to 9 bases, leaving 13 bases not matched to a gene. Germline lookup yields CDR1 MDHEN and CDR2 SYDVKM. CDR3 protein: CASIAGQGLGKKLFF. In DNA, the CDR3 is TGTGCCAGCATCGCCGGACAGGGCTTGGGGAAAAAACTGTTTTTT.

This chain links TRBV7-6 with TRBJ2-1; 8 bases map to TRBD1. The CDR3 extends over 17 amino acids. V lost 1 base, J lost 3 bases, and 8 bases stayed unmatched. CDR1 SGHVS and CDR2 FNYEAQ come from the germline V gene. CDR3 bases: TGTGCCAGCAGCTTAGTACCGGGGACAGGAGTCTACAATGAGCAGTTCTTC. Residues: CASSLVPGTGVYNEQFF. Looking up the rest from reference TRBV7-6 and TRBJ2-1 gives the full variable domain: GAGVSQSPRYKVTKRGQDVALRCDPISGHVSLYWYRQALGQGPEFLTYFNYEAQQDKSGLPNDRFSAERPEGSISTLTIQRTEQRDSAMYRCASSLVPGTGVYNEQFFGPGTRLTVL.

The chain uses TRBV7-2 and TRBJ2-3; D is unresolved. Trimming cost V 1 base and J 2 bases, with 10 bases left between them. CDR3 length equals 15 residues. Germline V gives CDR1 SGHTA, CDR2 FQGNSA. The CDR3 is CASSLVLDLTDTQYF. The CDR3 DNA is TGTGCCAGCAGCTTAGTGCTAGACCTCACAGATACGCAGTATTTT.

In its sample, this clone was seen a few times. The rearrangement links TRBV28 to TRBJ2-7, with D unresolved. The V gene's germline CDR1 is MDHEN and CDR2 SYDVKM. Trimming removed 6 bases at V and 10 bases at J, with 22 bases between. The length of the CDR3 is 14 residues. The DNA for the CDR3 is TGTGCCAGCAGACCATGGGCCCCCCAAGCCCGCCAGTACTTC. The encoded protein is CASRPWAPQARQYF. The whole variable domain, filled in from reference TRBV28 and TRBJ2-7, reads DVKVTQSSRYLVKRTGEKVFLECVQDMDHENMFWYRQDPGLGLRLIYFSYDVKMKEKGDIPEGYSVSREKKERFSLILESASTNQTSMYLCASRPWAPQARQYFGPGTRLTVT.

The chain couples TRBV4-2 to TRBJ1-2, with TRBD1 matching 7 bases. This CDR3 region has 13 residues. V lost 4 bases, J lost 10 bases, and 9 bases stayed unmatched. Per germline, CDR1 LGHNA and CDR2 YNFKEQ. The CDR3 protein is CASSPDRDSVYTF. As DNA, the CDR3 is TGTGCCAGCAGCCCTGACAGGGACAGCGTCTACACCTTC.

This chain joins TRBV6-5 and TRBJ1-1, with a possible D match to TRBD1 (5 bases). The CDR3 runs to 13 residues. Per germline, CDR1 MNHEY and CDR2 SVGAGI. The germline V and J ends were trimmed by 6 bases and 1 base, with 9 bases remaining between them. The CDR3 loop reads CASRVTGNTEAFF. DNA of the CDR3: TGTGCCAGCAGAGTCACAGGGAACACTGAAGCTTTCTTT.

The chain carries TRBV27 and TRBJ1-3; possible D gene TRBD1, 6 bases. Looked up from germline, CDR1 is MNHEY and CDR2 is SMNVEV (reference sequence). Trimming took off 2 bases at V and 2 bases at J, with 10 bases between the two ends. The CDR3 runs 15 residues. The CDR3 DNA is TGTGCCAGCAGTTTAACGTCAGGGGCTGGAAACACCATATATTTT. Amino acids: CASSLTSGAGNTIYF.

The rearrangement links TRBV9 to TRBJ2-5; possible D gene TRBD1, 5 bases. V lost 0 bases and J 5 bases, leaving 11 bases between the germline ends. CDR1 is SGDLS and CDR2 is YYNGEE in the germline V gene. The CDR3 consists of 14 residues. This chain's CDR3 is CASSVGGVGETQYF. The CDR3 DNA reads TGTGCCAGCAGCGTAGGGGGCGTAGGGGAGACCCAGTACTTC.

This clone was counted a few times. The chain couples TRBV11-2 to TRBJ1-6; 10 bases align to TRBD1. The CDR3 is 15 residues long. Unmatched junction bases numbered 2, after V lost 5 bases and J lost 4 bases. Germline lookup yields CDR1 SGHAT and CDR2 FQNNGV. CDR3 protein: CASSGDRGYNSPLHF. CDR3 bases: TGTGCCAGCAGCGGGGACAGGGGTTATAATTCACCCCTCCACTTT. Full variable domain (missing parts from reference TRBV11-2 and TRBJ1-6): EAGVAQSPRYKIIEKRQSVAFWCNPISGHATLYWYQQILGQGPKLLIQFQNNGVVDDSQLPKDRFSAERLKGVDSTLKIQPAKLEDSAVYLCASSGDRGYNSPLHFGNGTRLTVT.

The chain links TRBV27 to TRBJ1-4, with 9 bases aligning to TRBD1. The germline V gene has CDR1 MNHEY and CDR2 SMNVEV (reference sequence). This CDR3 has 15 amino acids. The V and J ends lost 6 bases and 7 bases, in that order; junction bases with no gene match: 9. The CDR3 nucleotides read TGTGCCAGCAGGATACAGGGGGCTAGCGGTGAAAAACTGTTTTTT. Translating gives CASRIQGASGEKLFF.